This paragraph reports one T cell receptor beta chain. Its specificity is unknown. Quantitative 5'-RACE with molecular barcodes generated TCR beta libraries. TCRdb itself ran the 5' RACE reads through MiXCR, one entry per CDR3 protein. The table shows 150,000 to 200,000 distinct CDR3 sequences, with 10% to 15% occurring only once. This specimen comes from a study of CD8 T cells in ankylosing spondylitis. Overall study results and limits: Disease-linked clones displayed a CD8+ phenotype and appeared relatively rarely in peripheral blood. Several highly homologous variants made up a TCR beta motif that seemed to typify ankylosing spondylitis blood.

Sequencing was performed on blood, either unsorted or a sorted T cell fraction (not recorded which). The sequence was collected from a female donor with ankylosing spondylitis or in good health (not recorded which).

In DNA, the CDR3 is TGTGCCAGCAGCCAAGTGGGACAGCAGTTCTTC. It translates to CASSQVGQQFF. This sequence joins TRBV3-1 and TRBJ2-1; D possibly matches TRBD1 or TRBD2 (5 bases each). The germline V gene encodes CDR1 LGHDT and CDR2 YNNKEL (reference sequence). Trimming took off 1 base at V and 11 bases at J, with 6 bases between the two ends. There are 11 residues in the CDR3.